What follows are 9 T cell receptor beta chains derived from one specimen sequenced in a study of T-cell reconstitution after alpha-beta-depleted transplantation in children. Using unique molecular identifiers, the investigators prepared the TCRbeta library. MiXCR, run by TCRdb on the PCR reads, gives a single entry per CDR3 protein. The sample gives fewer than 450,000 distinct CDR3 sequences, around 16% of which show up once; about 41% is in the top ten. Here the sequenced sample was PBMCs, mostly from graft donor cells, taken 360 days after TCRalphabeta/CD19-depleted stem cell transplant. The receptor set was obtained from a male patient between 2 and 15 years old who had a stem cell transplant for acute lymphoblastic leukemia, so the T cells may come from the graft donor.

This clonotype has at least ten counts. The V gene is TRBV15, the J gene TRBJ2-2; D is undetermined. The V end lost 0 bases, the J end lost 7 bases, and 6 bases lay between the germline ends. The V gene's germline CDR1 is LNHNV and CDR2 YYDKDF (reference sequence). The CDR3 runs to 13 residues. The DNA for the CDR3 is TGTGCCACCAGCAGAGATTGGGGCGGGGAGCTGTTTTTT. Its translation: CATSRDWGGELFF.

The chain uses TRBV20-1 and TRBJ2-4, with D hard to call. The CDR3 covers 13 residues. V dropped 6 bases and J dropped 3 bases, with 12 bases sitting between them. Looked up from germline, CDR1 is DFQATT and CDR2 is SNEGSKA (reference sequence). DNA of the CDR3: TGCAGTGCAGAACTAACAAGCAAAAACATTCAGTACTTC. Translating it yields CSAELTSKNIQYF.

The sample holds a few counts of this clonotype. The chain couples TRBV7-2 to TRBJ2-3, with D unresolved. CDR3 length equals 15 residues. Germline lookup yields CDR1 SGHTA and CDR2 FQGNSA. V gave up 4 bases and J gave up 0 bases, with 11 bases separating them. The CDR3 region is CASSSQWGSTDTQYF. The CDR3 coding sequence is TGTGCCAGCAGCTCCCAGTGGGGTAGCACAGATACGCAGTATTTT.

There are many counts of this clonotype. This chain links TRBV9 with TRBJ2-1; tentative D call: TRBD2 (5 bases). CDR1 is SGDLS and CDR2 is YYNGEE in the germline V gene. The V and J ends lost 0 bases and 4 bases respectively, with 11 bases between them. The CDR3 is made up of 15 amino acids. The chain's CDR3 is CASSVGGGPYNEQFF. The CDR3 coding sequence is TGTGCCAGCAGCGTAGGTGGCGGGCCTTACAATGAGCAGTTCTTC.

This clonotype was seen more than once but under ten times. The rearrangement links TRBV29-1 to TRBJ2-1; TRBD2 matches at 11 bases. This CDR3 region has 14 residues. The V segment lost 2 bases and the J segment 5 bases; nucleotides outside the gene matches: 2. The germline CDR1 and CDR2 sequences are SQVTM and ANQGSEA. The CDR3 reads CSVELAGGNNEQFF. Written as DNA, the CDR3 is TGCAGCGTTGAACTAGCGGGAGGCAACAATGAGCAGTTCTTC.

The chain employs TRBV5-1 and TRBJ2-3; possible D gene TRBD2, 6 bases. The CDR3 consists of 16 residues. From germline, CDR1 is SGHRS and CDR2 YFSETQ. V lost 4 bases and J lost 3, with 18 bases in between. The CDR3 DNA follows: TGCGCCAGCAGCCGCTTCTTGGGGGGTTCGACAGATACGCAGTATTTT. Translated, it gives CASSRFLGGSTDTQYF.

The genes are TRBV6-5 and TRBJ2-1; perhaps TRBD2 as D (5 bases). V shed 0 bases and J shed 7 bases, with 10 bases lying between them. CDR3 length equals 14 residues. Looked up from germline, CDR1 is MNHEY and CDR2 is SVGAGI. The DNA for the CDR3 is TGTGCCAGCAGTTACTCGAGGGTAACTAATGAGCAGTTCTTC. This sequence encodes CASSYSRVTNEQFF.

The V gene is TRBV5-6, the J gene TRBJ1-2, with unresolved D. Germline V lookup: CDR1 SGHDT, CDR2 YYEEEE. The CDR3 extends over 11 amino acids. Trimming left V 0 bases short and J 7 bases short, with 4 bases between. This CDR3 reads CASSLESGYTF. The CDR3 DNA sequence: TGTGCCAGCAGCTTGGAAAGTGGCTACACCTTC.

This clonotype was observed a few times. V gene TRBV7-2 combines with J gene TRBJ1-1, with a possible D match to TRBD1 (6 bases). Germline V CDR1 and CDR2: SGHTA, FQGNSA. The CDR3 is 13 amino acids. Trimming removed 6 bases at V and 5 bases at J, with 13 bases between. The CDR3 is CASRPGTKTEAFF. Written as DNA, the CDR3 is TGTGCCAGCAGACCCGGGACAAAAACTGAAGCTTTCTTT.